The present T cell receptor beta chain was sequenced within a study of blood T cells in healthy people across ages. Broader study findings: Naive T cell percentage and TCR beta diversity correlated strongly. There were more naive CD4+ cells and higher diversity in long-lived donors than in aged donors. Age showed a roughly linear inverse relationship with TCR beta diversity per million T cells.

About this clonotype itself: Antigen: not known.

The CDR3 is 13 residues long. The V gene's germline CDR1 is SGHTA and CDR2 FQGNSA. Each donor gave approximately 9.5 milliliters of peripheral blood. For the second PCR, which ran for about 6 to 11 cycles, a sample-barcoded 5' primer and a J-beta primer mix were used. TCRdb ran MiXCR on the 5' RACE reads and lists one entry per CDR3 protein. The sample shows over 1.5 million distinct CDR3 sequences, around half of them seen only once. The clonotype originates from a woman aged 40 to 50 in good health. The chain employs TRBV7-2 and TRBJ2-5; D remains ambiguous. The J call is doubtful: the DNA matches TRBJ2-7 better. Specimen: blood. In DNA form, the CDR3 reads TGTGCCAGCAGCTTACCGACCCACTACGAGCAGTACTTC. Translated: CASSLPTHYEQYF.